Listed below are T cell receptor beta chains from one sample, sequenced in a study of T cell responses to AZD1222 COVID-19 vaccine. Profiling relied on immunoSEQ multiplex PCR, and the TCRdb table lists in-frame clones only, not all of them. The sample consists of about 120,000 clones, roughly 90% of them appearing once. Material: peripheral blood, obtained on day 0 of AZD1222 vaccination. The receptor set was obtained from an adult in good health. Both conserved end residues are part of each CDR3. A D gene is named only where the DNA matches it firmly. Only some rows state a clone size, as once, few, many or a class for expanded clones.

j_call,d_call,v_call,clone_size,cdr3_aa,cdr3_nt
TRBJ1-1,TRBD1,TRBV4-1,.,CASSPRPGQGARYTEAFF,TGCGCCAGCAGCCCCCGGCCAGGACAGGGGGCGCGGTACACTGAAGCTTTCTTT
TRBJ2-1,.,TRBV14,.,CASGPRDRYNEQFF,TGTGCCAGCGGACCTCGGGACCGATACAATGAGCAGTTCTTC
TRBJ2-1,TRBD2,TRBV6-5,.,CASSYASGGAYEQFF,TGTGCCAGCAGTTACGCGAGCGGGGGGGCGTATGAGCAGTTCTTC
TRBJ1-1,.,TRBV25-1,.,CASQTGIPRGEAFF,TGTGCCAGCCAAACCGGGATCCCGAGGGGTGAAGCTTTCTTT
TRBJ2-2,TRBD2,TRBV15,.,CATSRGSGGDTGELFF,TGTGCCACCAGCAGAGGTTCCGGGGGGGACACCGGGGAGCTGTTTTTT
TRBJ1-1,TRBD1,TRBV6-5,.,CASSPGTGNEAFF,TGTGCCAGCAGCCCCGGGACAGGGAATGAAGCTTTCTTT
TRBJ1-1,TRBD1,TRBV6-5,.,CASRRQGARAEAFF,TGTGCCAGCAGGAGACAGGGGGCGCGGGCTGAAGCTTTCTTT
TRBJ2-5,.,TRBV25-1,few,CASSEYPGLGETQYF,TGTGCCAGCAGTGAATACCCGGGACTCGGCGAGACCCAGTACTTC
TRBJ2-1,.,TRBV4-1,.,CASSPRGVVQGVQFF,TGCGCCAGCAGCCCCAGGGGGGTAGTTCAGGGTGTGCAGTTCTTC
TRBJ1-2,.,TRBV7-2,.,CASSLRKTDNYGYTF,TGTGCCAGCAGCTTAAGGAAGACAGATAACTATGGCTACACCTTC
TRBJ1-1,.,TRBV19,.,CASHGRGATKNTEAFF,TGTGCCAGTCATGGACGGGGCGCAACCAAGAACACTGAAGCTTTCTTT
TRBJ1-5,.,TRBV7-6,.,CASSLGLAENQPQHF,TGTGCCAGCAGCTTAGGGCTGGCAGAGAATCAGCCCCAGCATTTT
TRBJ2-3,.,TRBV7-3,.,CASSLSGSSTDTQYF,TGTGCCAGCAGCTTAAGCGGATCTAGCACAGATACGCAGTATTTT
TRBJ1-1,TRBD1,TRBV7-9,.,CASSTQGFSEAFF,TGTGCCAGCAGCACACAGGGGTTCTCTGAAGCTTTCTTT
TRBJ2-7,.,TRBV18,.,CASSPLDRNYEQYF,TGTGCCAGCTCACCACTGGACAGAAACTACGAGCAGTACTTC
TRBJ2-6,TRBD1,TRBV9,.,CASSPWGGQGTGANVLTF,TGTGCCAGCAGCCCATGGGGGGGACAGGGTACTGGGGCCAACGTCCTGACTTTC
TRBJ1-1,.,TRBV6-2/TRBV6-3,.,CASSPATEAFF,TGTGCCAGCAGTCCCGCCACTGAAGCTTTCTTT
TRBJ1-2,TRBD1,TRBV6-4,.,CASSRQGGSMSYGYTF,TGTGCCAGCAGTCGACAGGGAGGAAGTATGAGCTATGGCTACACCTTC
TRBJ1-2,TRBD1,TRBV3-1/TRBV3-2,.,CASSQTGNGGYTF,TGTGCCAGCAGTCAGACAGGGAATGGCGGCTACACCTTC
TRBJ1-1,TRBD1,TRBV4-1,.,CASSQDGTGLNTEAFF,TGCGCCAGCAGCCAAGATGGGACAGGATTGAACACTGAAGCTTTCTTT
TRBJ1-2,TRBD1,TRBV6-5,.,CASRISGTGGSGYTF,TGTGCCAGCAGGATCTCCGGGACAGGGGGTAGCGGCTACACCTTC
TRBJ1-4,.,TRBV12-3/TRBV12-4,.,CASSWGREKLFF,TGTGCCAGCAGTTGGGGCAGGGAAAAACTGTTTTTT